This T cell receptor (beta chain) came from a study of T cells in Graves' hyperthyroidism and ophthalmopathy. RNA transcripts yielded amplified TCR beta CDR3 regions. HTBI primers drove first-round RT-PCR of the TCR CDR3. TCRdb fed the multiplex PCR reads into MiXCR, producing one record per CDR3 protein. Of 250,000 to 300,000 distinct CDR3 sequences listed, 13% are singletons. On this clonotype: What it binds is not known.

The study's findings and limits: Most thyroid-expanded clonotypes above 0.001 were also found in blood. The model anticipated ophthalmopathy a median about six months pre-onset.

CDR1 and CDR2 (germline): SEHNR, FQNEAQ (reference sequence). V lost 5 bases, J lost 7 bases, and 17 bases lay in between. This CDR3 is built from 15 residues. The hyperthyroidism patients had all been newly diagnosed, and their disease duration was under 2 months. Their ages ranged from 18 to 65 years. This chain connects TRBV7-9 to TRBJ2-2; D is undetermined. The source material was blood. The receptor comes from a young woman with Graves' hyperthyroidism that later progressed to Graves' ophthalmopathy. The CDR3 reads CASSLGSQVGGELFF. CDR3 DNA: TGTGCCAGCAGCCTGGGGTCACAAGTCGGCGGGGAGCTGTTTTTT.